The T cell receptor beta chain under discussion was sequenced for a study of graft-versus-host responses after intestinal transplantation. Across the whole study: Recipients were all induced with anti-thymocyte globulin, then given tacrolimus and steroids for about 3 years. The study's findings and limits: Early post-transplant HvG declines were associated with peak circulating GvH clone levels. Marrow from the recipient contained GvH clones, some of which had appeared first in ileum or blood. Allografts carried high graft-versus-host to host-versus-graft clonal ratios in patients having graft-donor T cell macrochimerism.

The assay was immunoSEQ multiplex PCR, and TCRdb's table has in-frame clones only and misses some. Of some 14,000 clones detected, around 67% appear once; the ten largest clones hold 9%. The CDR3 runs 13 residues. Germline CDR1 and CDR2: MNHEY and SVGAGI. The ends lost 7 bases at V and 3 bases at J; junction bases unmatched: 5. Remarks on this clone: Its antigen is as yet unknown.

Graft samples were processed, releasing intraepithelial and lamina propria lymphocytes. The chain uses TRBV6-5 and TRBJ1-2; 7 bases are shared with TRBD1. The material sequenced was ileum tissue, taken around 94 weeks after intestinal transplantation. This clonotype was sampled from a human patient who received an intestinal transplant, so some T cells may come from the graft donor. The CDR3 DNA reads TGTGCCAGCACCCCCACAGGGGACTATGGCTACACCTTC. This translates into CASTPTGDYGYTF.